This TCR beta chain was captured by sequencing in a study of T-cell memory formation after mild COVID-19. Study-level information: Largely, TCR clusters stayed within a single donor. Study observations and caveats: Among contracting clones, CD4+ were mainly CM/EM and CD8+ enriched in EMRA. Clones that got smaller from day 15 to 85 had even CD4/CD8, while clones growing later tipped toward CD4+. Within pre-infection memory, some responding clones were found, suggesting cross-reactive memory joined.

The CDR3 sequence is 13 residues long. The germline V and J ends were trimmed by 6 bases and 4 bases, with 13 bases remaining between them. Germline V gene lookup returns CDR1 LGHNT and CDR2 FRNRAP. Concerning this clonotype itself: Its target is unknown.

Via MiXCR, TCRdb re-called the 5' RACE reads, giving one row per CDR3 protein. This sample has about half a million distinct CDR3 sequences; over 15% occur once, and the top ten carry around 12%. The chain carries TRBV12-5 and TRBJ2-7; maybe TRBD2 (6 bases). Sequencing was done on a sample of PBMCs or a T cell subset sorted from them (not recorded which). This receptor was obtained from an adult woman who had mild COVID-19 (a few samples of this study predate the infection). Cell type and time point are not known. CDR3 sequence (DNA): TGTGCTAGTGGCTACTCGGGAGTTTACGAGCAGTACTTC. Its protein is CASGYSGVYEQYF.